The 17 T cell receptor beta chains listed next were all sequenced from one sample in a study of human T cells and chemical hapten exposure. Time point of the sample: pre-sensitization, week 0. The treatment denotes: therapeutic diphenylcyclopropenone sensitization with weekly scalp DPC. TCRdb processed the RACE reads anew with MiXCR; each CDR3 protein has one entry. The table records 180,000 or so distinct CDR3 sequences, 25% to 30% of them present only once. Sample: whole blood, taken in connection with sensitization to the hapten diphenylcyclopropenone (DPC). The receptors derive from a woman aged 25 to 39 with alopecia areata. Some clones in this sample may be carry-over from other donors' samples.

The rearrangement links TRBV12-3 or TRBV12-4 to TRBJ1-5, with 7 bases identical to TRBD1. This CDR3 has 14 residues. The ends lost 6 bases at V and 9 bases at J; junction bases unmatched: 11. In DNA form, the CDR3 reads TGTGCCAGCAGCTTTAGACAGGGTGGGTCGCCCCAGCATTTT. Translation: CASSFRQGGSPQHF.

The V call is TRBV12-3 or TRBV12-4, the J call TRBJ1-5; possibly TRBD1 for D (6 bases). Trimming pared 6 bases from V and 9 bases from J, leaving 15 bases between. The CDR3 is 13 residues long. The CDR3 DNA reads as TGTGCCAGCAGCGGTAGGGGGTCCGGGCCCCAGCATTTT. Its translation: CASSGRGSGPQHF.

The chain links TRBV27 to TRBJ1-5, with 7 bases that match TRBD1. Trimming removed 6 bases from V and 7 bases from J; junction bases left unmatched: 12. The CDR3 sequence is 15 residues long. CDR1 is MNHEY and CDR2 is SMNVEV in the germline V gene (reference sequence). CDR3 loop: CASSRGPQGRQPQHF. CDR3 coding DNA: TGTGCCAGCAGCCGGGGACCACAGGGGCGGCAGCCCCAGCATTTT.

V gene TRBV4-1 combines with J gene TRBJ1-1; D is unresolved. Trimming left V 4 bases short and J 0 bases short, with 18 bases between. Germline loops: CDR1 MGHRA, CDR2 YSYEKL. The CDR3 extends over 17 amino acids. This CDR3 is CASSLRKGAEMNTEAFF. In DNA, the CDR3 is TGCGCCAGCAGCCTCCGTAAGGGCGCGGAGATGAACACTGAAGCTTTCTTT.

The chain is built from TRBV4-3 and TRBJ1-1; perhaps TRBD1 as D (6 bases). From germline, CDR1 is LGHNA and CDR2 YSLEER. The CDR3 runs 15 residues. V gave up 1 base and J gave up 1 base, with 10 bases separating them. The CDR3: CASSQAPTGNTEAFF. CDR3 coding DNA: TGCGCCAGCAGCCAAGCCCCGACAGGGAACACTGAAGCTTTCTTT.

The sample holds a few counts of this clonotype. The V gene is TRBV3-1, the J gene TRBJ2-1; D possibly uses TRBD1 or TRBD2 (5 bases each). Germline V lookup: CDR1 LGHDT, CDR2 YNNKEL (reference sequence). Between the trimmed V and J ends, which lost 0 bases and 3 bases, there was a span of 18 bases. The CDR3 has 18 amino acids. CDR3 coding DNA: TGTGCCAGCAGCCAAGATTTATCGGGGCTAGCCTACTACAATGAGCAGTTCTTC. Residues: CASSQDLSGLAYYNEQFF.

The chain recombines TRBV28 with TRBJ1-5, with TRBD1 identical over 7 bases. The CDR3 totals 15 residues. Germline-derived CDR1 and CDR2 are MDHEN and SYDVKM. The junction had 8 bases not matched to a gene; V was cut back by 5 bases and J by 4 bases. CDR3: CASSLTGRWNQPQHF. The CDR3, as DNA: TGTGCCAGCAGTCTGACAGGGAGGTGGAATCAGCCCCAGCATTTT.

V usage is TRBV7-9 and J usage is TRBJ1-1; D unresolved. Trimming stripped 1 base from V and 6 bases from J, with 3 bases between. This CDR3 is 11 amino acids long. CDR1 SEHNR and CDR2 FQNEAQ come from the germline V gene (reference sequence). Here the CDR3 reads CASSLVPEAFF. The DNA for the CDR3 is TGTGCCAGCAGCTTAGTACCTGAAGCTTTCTTT.

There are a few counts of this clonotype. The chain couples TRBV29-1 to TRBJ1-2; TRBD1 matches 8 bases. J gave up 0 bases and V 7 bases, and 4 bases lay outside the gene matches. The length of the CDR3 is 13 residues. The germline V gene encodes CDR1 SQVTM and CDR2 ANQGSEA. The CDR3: CSASDRANYGYTF. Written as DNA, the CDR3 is TGCAGCGCGTCGGACAGGGCTAACTATGGCTACACCTTC.

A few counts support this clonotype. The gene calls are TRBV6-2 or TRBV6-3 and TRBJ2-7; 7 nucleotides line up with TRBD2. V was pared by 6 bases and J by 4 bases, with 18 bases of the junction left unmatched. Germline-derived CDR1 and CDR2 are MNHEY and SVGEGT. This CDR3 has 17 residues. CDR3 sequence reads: CASRAGIGGTKGYEQYF. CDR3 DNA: TGTGCCAGCAGAGCCGGGATCGGGGGGACGAAGGGGTACGAGCAGTACTTC.

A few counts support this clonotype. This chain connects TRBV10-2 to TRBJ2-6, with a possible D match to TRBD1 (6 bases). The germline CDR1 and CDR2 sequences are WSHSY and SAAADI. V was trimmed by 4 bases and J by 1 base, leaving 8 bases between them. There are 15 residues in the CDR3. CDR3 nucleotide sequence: TGCGCCAGCAGTGGAACAGGGTCTGGGGCCAACGTCCTGACTTTC. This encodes CASSGTGSGANVLTF.

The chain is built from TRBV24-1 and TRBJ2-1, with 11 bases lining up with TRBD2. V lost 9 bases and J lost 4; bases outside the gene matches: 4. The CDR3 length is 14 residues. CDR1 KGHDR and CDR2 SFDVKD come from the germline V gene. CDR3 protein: CATSLAGAYNEQFF. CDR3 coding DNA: TGTGCCACCTCACTAGCGGGGGCGTACAATGAGCAGTTCTTC.

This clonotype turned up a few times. The CDR3, as DNA: TGCGCCAGCAGGATTGCTATCCTAGGGGGTACGCAGTATTTT. Translated, it gives CASRIAILGGTQYF. The chain couples TRBV5-1 to TRBJ2-3, with D possibly TRBD1 on 6 matching bases. V lost 5 bases and J lost 8, with 18 bases in between. CDR1 and CDR2 from the germline V gene are SGHRS and YFSETQ. This CDR3 contains 14 residues.

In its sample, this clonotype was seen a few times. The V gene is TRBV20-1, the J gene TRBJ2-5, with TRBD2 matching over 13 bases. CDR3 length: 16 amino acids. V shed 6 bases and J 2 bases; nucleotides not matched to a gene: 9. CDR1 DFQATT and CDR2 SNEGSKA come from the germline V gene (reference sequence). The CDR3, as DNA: TGCAGTGCGACCCCACTAGCGGGAGGGCCTCAAGAGACCCAGTACTTC. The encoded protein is CSATPLAGGPQETQYF.

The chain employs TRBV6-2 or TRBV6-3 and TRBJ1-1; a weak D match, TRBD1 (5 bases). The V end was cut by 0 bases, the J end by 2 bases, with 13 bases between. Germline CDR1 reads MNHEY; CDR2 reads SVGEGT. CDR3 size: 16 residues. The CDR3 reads CASSYSTGTPNTEAFF. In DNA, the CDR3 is TGTGCCAGCAGTTACTCTACCGGGACTCCAAACACTGAAGCTTTCTTT.

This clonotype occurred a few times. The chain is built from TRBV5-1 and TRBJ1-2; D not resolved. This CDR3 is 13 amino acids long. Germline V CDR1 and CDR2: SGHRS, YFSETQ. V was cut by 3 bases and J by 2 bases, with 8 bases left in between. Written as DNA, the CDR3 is TGCGCCAGCAGCTCAAGTTACAACTATGGCTACACCTTC. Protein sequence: CASSSSYNYGYTF.

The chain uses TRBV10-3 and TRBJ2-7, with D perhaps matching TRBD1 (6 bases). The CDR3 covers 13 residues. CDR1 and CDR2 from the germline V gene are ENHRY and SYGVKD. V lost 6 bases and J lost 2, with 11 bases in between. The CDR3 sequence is CAISQGIPYEQYF. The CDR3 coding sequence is TGTGCCATCAGCCAGGGGATACCCTACGAGCAGTACTTC.